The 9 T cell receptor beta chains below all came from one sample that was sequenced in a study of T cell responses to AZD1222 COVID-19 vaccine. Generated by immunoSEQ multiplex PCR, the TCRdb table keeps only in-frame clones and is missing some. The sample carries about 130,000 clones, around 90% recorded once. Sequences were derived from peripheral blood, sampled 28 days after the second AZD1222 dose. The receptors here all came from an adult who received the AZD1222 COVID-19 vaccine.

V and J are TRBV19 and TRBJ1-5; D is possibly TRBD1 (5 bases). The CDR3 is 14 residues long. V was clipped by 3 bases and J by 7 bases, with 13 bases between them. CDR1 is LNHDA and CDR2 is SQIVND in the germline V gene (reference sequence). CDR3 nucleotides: TGTGCCAGTAGTATCCCCAATGGGGACCAGCCCCAGCATTTT. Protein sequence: CASSIPNGDQPQHF.

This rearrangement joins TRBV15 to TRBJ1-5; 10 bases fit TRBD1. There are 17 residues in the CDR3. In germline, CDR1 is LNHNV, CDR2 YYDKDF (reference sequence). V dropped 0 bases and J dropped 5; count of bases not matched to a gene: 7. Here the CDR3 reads CATSRDRGQGPHQPQHF. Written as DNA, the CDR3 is TGTGCCACCAGCAGAGATAGGGGACAGGGGCCTCATCAGCCCCAGCATTTT.

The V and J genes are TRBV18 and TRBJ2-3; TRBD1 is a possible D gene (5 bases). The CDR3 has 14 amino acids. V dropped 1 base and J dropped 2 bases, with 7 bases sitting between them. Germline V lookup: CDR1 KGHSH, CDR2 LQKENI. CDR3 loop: CASSPQGNTDTQYF. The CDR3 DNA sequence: TGTGCCAGCTCACCACAGGGGAACACAGATACGCAGTATTTT.

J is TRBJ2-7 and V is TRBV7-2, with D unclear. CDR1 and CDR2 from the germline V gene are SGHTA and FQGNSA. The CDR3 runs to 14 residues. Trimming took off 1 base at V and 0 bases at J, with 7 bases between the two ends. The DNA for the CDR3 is TGTGCCAGCAGCTTAGTGGTCAGCTCCTACGAGCAGTACTTC. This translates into CASSLVVSSYEQYF.

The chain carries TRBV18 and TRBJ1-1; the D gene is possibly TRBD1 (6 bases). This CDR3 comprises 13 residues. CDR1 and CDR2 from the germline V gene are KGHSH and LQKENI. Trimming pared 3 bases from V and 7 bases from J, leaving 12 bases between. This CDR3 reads CASSPPGQDEAFF. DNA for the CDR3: TGTGCCAGCTCACCCCCGGGACAAGATGAAGCTTTCTTT.

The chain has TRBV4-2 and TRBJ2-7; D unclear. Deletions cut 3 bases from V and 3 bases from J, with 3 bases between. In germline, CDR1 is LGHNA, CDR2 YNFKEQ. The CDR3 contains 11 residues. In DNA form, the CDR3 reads TGTGCCAGCAGCCAGAACTACGAGCAGTACTTC. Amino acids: CASSQNYEQYF.

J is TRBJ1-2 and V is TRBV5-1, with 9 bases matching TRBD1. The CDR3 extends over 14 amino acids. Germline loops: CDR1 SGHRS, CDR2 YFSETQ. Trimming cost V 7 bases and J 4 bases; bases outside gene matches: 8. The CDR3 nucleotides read TGCGCCAGCGAGGCCGGGACAGGGTCCTATGGCTACACCTTC. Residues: CASEAGTGSYGYTF.

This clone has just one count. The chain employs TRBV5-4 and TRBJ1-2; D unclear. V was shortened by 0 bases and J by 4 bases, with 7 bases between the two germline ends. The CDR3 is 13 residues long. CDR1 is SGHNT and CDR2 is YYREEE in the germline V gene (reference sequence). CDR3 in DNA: TGTGCCAGCAGCTTGGTGGGGTTCTATGGCTACACCTTC. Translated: CASSLVGFYGYTF.

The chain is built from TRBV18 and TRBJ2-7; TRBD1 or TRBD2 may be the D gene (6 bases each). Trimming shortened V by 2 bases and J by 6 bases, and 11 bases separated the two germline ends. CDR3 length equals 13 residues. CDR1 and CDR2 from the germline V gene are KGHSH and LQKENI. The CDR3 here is CASSPGGQSEQYF. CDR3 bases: TGTGCCAGCTCACCAGGGGGGCAAAGCGAGCAGTACTTC.